The 10 T cell receptor beta chains below were found in one sample sequenced in a study of T cells expressing NK-cell markers. TCRdb reprocessed the 5' RACE reads, with one entry per CDR3 protein and no DNA. This table holds roughly 180,000 distinct CDR3 sequences. The source material was blood T cells: a sorted CD56 or NKG2C T cell subset, CD4+ or CD8+ T cells, or bulk PBMC T cells (not recorded which). These receptors were obtained from a woman aged 18 to 75 in good health.

The chain has TRBV29-1 and TRBJ2-7; TCRdb picks TRBD2, but there is no DNA to check that call. The CDR3 spans 15 residues. Germline V gives CDR1 SQVTM, CDR2 ANQGSEA. The CDR3 sequence is CSGREFGGRAYEQYF.

The chain uses TRBV7-3 and TRBJ2-1. The CDR3 length is 16 residues. Germline-derived CDR1 and CDR2 are SGHTA and FQGTGA. CDR3 sequence reads: CASSLNPGGAYNEQFF.

This sequence joins TRBV18 and TRBJ2-3. This CDR3 region has 15 residues. CDR1 is KGHSH and CDR2 is LQKENI in the germline V gene. CDR3 sequence reads: CASSPRGTRTDTQYF.

The chain recombines TRBV5-1 with TRBJ2-1; absent DNA, TCRdb's TRBD2 call cannot be checked. Germline CDR1 SGHRS, CDR2 YFSETQ. The CDR3 has 18 amino acids. The CDR3 region is CASSYGTSGRATYNEQFF.

The CDR3 here is CASSLGDGSIYGYTF. The V call is TRBV5-1, the J call TRBJ1-2; TCRdb's assignment of TRBD1 cannot be checked, as there is no DNA. This CDR3 contains 15 residues. Per the germline V gene, CDR1 is SGHRS and CDR2 is YFSETQ.

The chain employs TRBV5-1 and TRBJ2-2; the TCRdb call, TRBD1, lacks DNA for checking. Germline CDR1 and CDR2: SGHRS and YFSETQ. The CDR3 length is 15 residues. The CDR3 spells CASSLTGGYTGELFF.

This chain connects TRBV5-4 to TRBJ2-2. CDR3 length equals 15 residues. CDR1 and CDR2 from the germline V gene are SGHNT and YYREEE (reference sequence). The CDR3 is CASSLGRATTGELFF.

This chain connects TRBV10-3 to TRBJ2-5; TCRdb names TRBD2, which stays unverified in the absence of DNA. This CDR3 contains 16 residues. Germline V gene lookup returns CDR1 ENHRY and CDR2 SYGVKD. CDR3 sequence: CAISEWVSGDQETQYF.

The chain combines TRBV20-1 with TRBJ2-3; with no DNA, the TCRdb D assignment of TRBD1 cannot be verified. The CDR3 is 14 residues long. The V gene's germline CDR1 is DFQATT and CDR2 SNEGSKA (reference sequence). CDR3 residues: CSARGRGSTDTQYF.

The rearrangement joins TRBV2 to TRBJ1-2. Germline V gives CDR1 SNHLY, CDR2 FYNNEI. The CDR3 has 12 amino acids. The CDR3 loop reads CASALYGGGYTF.